The TCR beta chain described here comes from a study of T cell responses to AZD1222 COVID-19 vaccine. Overall study findings and caveats: None of the repertoires were sampled until the peak T cell response had passed. Nearly half of spike-specific TCRs reportedly target variant regions that are unmutated in the B.1.351 and B.1.1.7 variants. AZD1222 recipients seropositive at baseline numbered only 6 or 7. There were vaccine-associated CD4 TCRs across spike, dominant at 160-218 and 743-854.

Clones were sequenced by immunoSEQ multiplex PCR, and TCRdb holds only the in-frame ones, with some missing. The data hold some 140,000 clones, with about 87% observed a single time. This clone has just one count. Its matching antigen is unknown. Germline lookup yields CDR1 LGHNA and CDR2 YSLEER. V shed 0 bases and J shed 0 bases, with 9 bases lying between them. The CDR3 is made up of 16 amino acids. The chain has TRBV4-3 and TRBJ2-1; no clear D gene. The sequenced sample was peripheral blood, obtained on day 0 of AZD1222 vaccination. The sequence was collected from an adult in good health. The CDR3 nucleotides are TGCGCCAGCAGCCAAGAACCCTTTCACTCCTACAATGAGCAGTTCTTC. Translating gives CASSQEPFHSYNEQFF.